The 14 T cell receptor beta chains below were found in one sample sequenced in a study of cytomegalovirus exposure and HLA in healthy donors. Vbeta (60) and Jbeta (13) primers were used in the PCR. The repertoire was sequenced with immunoSEQ multiplex PCR; TCRdb's copy has only in-frame clones and lacks some. The sample holds about 190,000 clones, roughly 68% seen once. Sequenced input: PBMCs. These receptor sequences come from a woman under 40 in good health and CMV-seronegative.

J is TRBJ1-2 and V is TRBV5-1; 7 nucleotides align to TRBD1. The CDR3 is 14 residues long. In germline, CDR1 is SGHRS, CDR2 YFSETQ. J gave up 8 bases and V 2 bases, and 9 bases lay outside the gene matches. The CDR3 DNA is TGCGCCAGCAGCTTCCGCAATGCAGGGGGGGGCTACACCTTC. This codes for CASSFRNAGGGYTF.

The CDR3 loop is CASGSRTGDEQYF. As DNA, the CDR3 is TGTGCTAGTGGTTCACGGACTGGAGACGAGCAGTACTTC. This chain uses TRBV12-5 with TRBJ2-7; weak D call: TRBD2 (5 bases). This CDR3 has 13 amino acids. V lost 4 bases and J lost 5, with 12 bases in between. Germline CDR1 is LGHNT and CDR2 is FRNRAP.

The chain combines TRBV7-9 with TRBJ1-4; D perhaps matches TRBD1 (5 bases). The germline V and J ends were trimmed by 4 bases and 7 bases, with 19 bases remaining between them. The CDR3 has 16 residues. Germline V CDR1 and CDR2: SEHNR, FQNEAQ (reference sequence). The CDR3 DNA follows: TGTGCCAGCAGCTCGAATTCAGGGTTCCTGGGTGAAAAACTGTTTTTT. Residues: CASSSNSGFLGEKLFF.

This clone was picked up a small number of times. This chain links TRBV7-2 with TRBJ2-2; D perhaps matches TRBD2 (6 bases). There are 18 residues in the CDR3. Trimming removed 2 bases from V and 0 bases from J, with 16 bases in between. Per germline, CDR1 SGHTA and CDR2 FQGNSA. The CDR3: CASSLHWGDPANTGELFF. In DNA, the CDR3 is TGTGCCAGCAGCTTACATTGGGGGGACCCCGCGAACACCGGGGAGCTGTTTTTT.

CDR3 bases: TGTGCCAGCAGTGACACGGGGGGCGCCGGGGACACTGAAGCTTTCTTT. This gives the protein CASSDTGGAGDTEAFF. The V gene is TRBV2, the J gene TRBJ1-1; TRBD1 might be the D (6 bases). Trimming shortened V by 3 bases and J by 3 bases, and 17 bases separated the two germline ends. Germline V gene data show CDR1 as SNHLY and CDR2 as FYNNEI. The CDR3 is made up of 16 amino acids.

The chain has TRBV10-3 and TRBJ1-2; TRBD1 agrees at 8 bases. This CDR3 has 16 amino acids. Germline V CDR1 and CDR2: ENHRY, SYGVKD. Unmatched junction bases numbered 9, after V lost 4 bases and J lost 2 bases. DNA for the CDR3: TGTGCCATCAGTGGGGCTGGACAGGGCGGGAACTATGGCTACACCTTC. It translates to CAISGAGQGGNYGYTF.

The chain links TRBV15 to TRBJ2-2; possibly TRBD1 for D (6 bases). V was clipped by 3 bases and J by 6 bases, with 17 bases between them. Germline CDR1 is LNHNV and CDR2 is YYDKDF (reference sequence). The CDR3 length is 16 residues. CDR3 coding DNA: TGTGCCACCAGCAGCCTGGTCCAGGGGCTTCCCGGGGAGCTGTTTTTT. It yields the protein CATSSLVQGLPGELFF.

V gene TRBV7-9 combines with J gene TRBJ2-2, with 7 bases lining up with TRBD2. The V gene end was trimmed by 3 bases and the J gene end by 3 bases; junction bases not matched to a gene: 7. This CDR3 comprises 16 residues. CDR1 is SEHNR, CDR2 FQNEAQ, per germline (reference sequence). In DNA form, the CDR3 reads TGTGCCAGCAGCTTTGTACTAGCGAGGGACACCGGGGAGCTGTTTTTT. This codes for CASSFVLARDTGELFF.

The genes are TRBV7-3 and TRBJ2-3; 10 bases align to TRBD1. The CDR3 has 17 residues. Trimming cost V 5 bases and J 1 base; bases outside gene matches: 9. Germline V gives CDR1 SGHTA, CDR2 FQGTGA. The CDR3 region is CASSAPQGTGGTDTQYF. Here the CDR3 DNA reads TGTGCCAGCAGCGCACCACAAGGGACAGGGGGCACAGATACGCAGTATTTT. Filled out from reference TRBV7-3 and TRBJ2-3, the complete variable domain reads GAGVSQTPSNKVTEKGKYVELRCDPISGHTALYWYRQSLGQGPEFLIYFQGTGAADDSGLPNDRFFAVRPEGSVSTLKIQRTERGDSAVYLCASSAPQGTGGTDTQYFGPGTRLTVL.

This clone was recorded only once. The V and J genes are TRBV28 and TRBJ2-1; D ambiguous. The CDR3 is made up of 14 amino acids. V was cut by 3 bases and J by 0 bases, with 6 bases left in between. Germline CDR1 reads MDHEN; CDR2 reads SYDVKM. In DNA, the CDR3 is TGTGCCAGCAGTTTTCATAGCTCCTACAATGAGCAGTTCTTC. Its translation: CASSFHSSYNEQFF.

This chain connects TRBV4-2 to TRBJ1-5, with 7 bases that match TRBD1. V trimming: 1 base; J trimming: 1 base; junction bases outside the gene matches: 19. Germline V gives CDR1 LGHNA, CDR2 YNFKEQ. This CDR3 has 21 amino acids. CDR3 DNA: TGTGCCAGCAGCCAAGGGGTTTGGTTAGACAGGGTAGGGAGGAGCAATCAGCCCCAGCATTTT. This codes for CASSQGVWLDRVGRSNQPQHF.

This clone was seen a handful of times. The chain carries TRBV6-1 and TRBJ1-1, with a weak D call TRBD1 (6 bases). The germline V and J ends were trimmed by 8 bases and 1 base, with 8 bases remaining between them. The CDR3 extends over 12 amino acids. CDR1 and CDR2 (germline): MNHNS, SASEGT. The CDR3 sequence: CASGGANTEAFF. CDR3 DNA sequence: TGTGCCAGCGGGGGGGCGAACACTGAAGCTTTCTTT.

V usage is TRBV15 and J usage is TRBJ2-4, with 11 bases that match TRBD1. With V trimmed by 7 bases and J by 8 bases, 13 bases remained unmatched. This CDR3 spans 16 amino acids. The V gene's germline CDR1 is LNHNV and CDR2 YYDKDF (reference sequence). The CDR3 protein is CATKASGTGGRDIQYF. The DNA for the CDR3 is TGTGCCACCAAGGCTTCCGGGACAGGGGGAAGGGACATTCAGTACTTC. The whole variable domain, remainder taken from reference TRBV15 and TRBJ2-4, is DAMVIQNPRYQVTQFGKPVTLSCSQTLNHNVMYWYQQKSSQAPKLLFHYYDKDFNNEADTPDNFQSRRPNTSFCFLDIRSPGLGDTAMYLCATKASGTGGRDIQYFGAGTRLSVL.

The genes are TRBV27 and TRBJ2-7; possible D gene TRBD2, 6 bases. Trimming took 7 bases from V and 4 from J, leaving 17 bases between them. CDR3 length equals 14 residues. The germline CDR1 and CDR2 sequences are MNHEY and SMNVEV (reference sequence). This CDR3 reads CASTPLGLLYEQYF. CDR3 nucleotides: TGTGCCAGCACCCCCCTAGGACTACTATACGAGCAGTACTTC.